These 23 T cell receptor beta chains came from one sample sequenced in a study of molecular identifiers for immune sequencing clone quantification (dated by TCRdb to about 2018). Library construction relied on PCR. The listed sequencing device is Illumina HiSeq 4000. Using fastp trimming at Q25 and MiXCR clonotype assembly, TCRdb reanalyzed the public sequencing data and kept in-frame beta chains. Rows merge per CDR3 protein into single entries with the most common DNA and genes. In all, the sample holds under 650,000 distinct CDR3 sequences, and around 20% of those were seen once. Roughly 0.83% of the sample belongs to the ten largest clones. The sequenced sample consisted of naive CD8+ T cells from blood, with Jurkat cell RNA spiked in. The cell subset or site label, read with the paper, signifies: FACS-sorted CD8+CD4-CCR7+CD45RA+ naive T cells. These receptors were collected from a human donor in good health. Some libraries in this study had Jurkat cell RNA spiked in.

This sequence joins TRBV13 and TRBJ1-1; perhaps TRBD1 as D (5 bases). Trimming cost V 11 bases and J 4 bases, with 23 bases left between them. This CDR3 contains 15 residues. Germline CDR1 and CDR2: PRHDT and FYEKMQ (reference sequence). This CDR3 reads CAASAPTQGITEAFF. The CDR3 bases are TGTGCCGCGTCCGCTCCCACCCAGGGAATCACTGAAGCTTTCTTT.

This clonotype was observed many times. The V gene is TRBV27, the J gene TRBJ1-2, with D perhaps TRBD1 (5 bases). Looked up from germline, CDR1 is MNHEY and CDR2 is SMNVEV (reference sequence). Deletions cut 3 bases from V and 0 bases from J, with 5 bases between. This CDR3 spans 13 amino acids. Written as DNA, the CDR3 is TGTGCCAGCAGTTTGGGACCTAACTATGGCTACACCTTC. It is translated as CASSLGPNYGYTF.

This clonotype turned up a few times. The chain employs TRBV7-9 and TRBJ1-2, with TRBD1 identical over 11 bases. This CDR3 has 16 residues. The germline V gene encodes CDR1 SEHNR and CDR2 FQNEAQ (reference sequence). Losses at the gene ends were 4 bases for V and 6 bases for J; bases not matched to a gene: 10. The CDR3 loop is CASSSRTGGAFDGYTF. The CDR3 coding sequence is TGTGCCAGCAGCTCGAGGACAGGGGGCGCGTTTGATGGCTACACCTTC.

With regard to this clonotype: This sequence may be a read error, since a much larger clone differs from it by one base. The V gene is TRBV24-1, the J gene TRBJ2-7, with D tentatively TRBD1 (6 bases). In germline, CDR1 is KGHDR, CDR2 SFDVKD. The CDR3 loop spans 17 amino acids. The V gene lost 3 bases and the J gene lost 5 bases, with 22 bases spanning the gap. This chain's CDR3 is CATSDPGGVLGPDEQYF. The DNA for the CDR3 is TGTGCCACCAGTGATCCTGGGGGCGTCCTTGGGCCGGACGAGCAGTACTTC.

The table lists this clonotype with many counts. The chain joins TRBV4-1 to TRBJ1-5; 7 bases fit TRBD1. CDR1 is MGHRA and CDR2 is YSYEKL in the germline V gene. This CDR3 is built from 17 residues. After removal of 4 bases from V and 0 bases from J, the junction contained 9 bases not matched to a gene. For the CDR3, the DNA is TGCGCCAGCAGCCTACACCCAGGGACAGATAGCAATCAGCCCCAGCATTTT. This codes for CASSLHPGTDSNQPQHF.

About this clonotype: At one end the junction does not follow the germline gene, possibly because of a read error. The CDR3 loop reads CASSWGAEQSF. The CDR3 coding sequence is TGTGCCAGCAGTTGGGGCGCTGAGCAGTCCTTC. The V and J genes are TRBV27 and TRBJ2-1, with D possibly TRBD1 on 5 matching bases. CDR1 is MNHEY, CDR2 SMNVEV, per germline (reference sequence). The CDR3 sequence is 11 residues long.

This clonotype has a count of ten or more. The J gene is TRBJ2-5, the V gene TRBV9; 8 bases align to TRBD1. The germline CDR1 and CDR2 sequences are SGDLS and YYNGEE. The ends lost 3 bases at V and 4 bases at J; junction bases unmatched: 8. This CDR3 is 15 amino acids long. The CDR3 coding sequence is TGTGCCAGCAGCGAGGCAGGGGGCCGTGGAGAGACCCAGTACTTC. It translates to CASSEAGGRGETQYF.

The sample holds many counts of this clonotype. The CDR3 reads CASSHPGQGATGELFF. The CDR3 bases are TGTGCCAGCAGCCACCCGGGACAGGGGGCCACCGGGGAGCTGTTTTTT. The rearrangement joins TRBV14 to TRBJ2-2; 12 bases map to TRBD1. The CDR3 spans 16 residues. Losses at the gene ends were 3 bases for V and 4 bases for J; bases not matched to a gene: 3. Germline values: CDR1 SGHDN, CDR2 FVKESK.

Ten or more counts support this clonotype. J is TRBJ2-3 and V is TRBV28; D is undetermined. Trimming pared 6 bases from V and 6 bases from J, leaving 19 bases between. CDR3 length: 15 amino acids. The V gene's germline CDR1 is MDHEN and CDR2 SYDVKM. The CDR3 sequence: CASSPANPGSDTQYF. The CDR3 DNA reads as TGTGCCAGCAGCCCTGCTAACCCAGGTTCCGATACGCAGTATTTT.

This clonotype was seen more than once but under ten times. This chain links TRBV7-9 with TRBJ2-1; no firm D call. This CDR3 is built from 14 residues. Deletions cut 1 base from V and 2 bases from J, with 6 bases between. Germline assignment: CDR1 SEHNR and CDR2 FQNEAQ (reference sequence). The CDR3 DNA sequence: TGTGCCAGCAGCTTAGTGTTTGCCTACAATGAGCAGTTCTTC. Amino acid sequence: CASSLVFAYNEQFF.

This clonotype came up once. One base away lies a much larger clone, so this may be a sequencing read error. This chain joins TRBV6-1 and TRBJ2-7, with a possible D match to TRBD1 (6 bases). Germline values: CDR1 MNHNS, CDR2 SASEGT. The CDR3 loop spans 13 amino acids. The chain's CDR3 is CASKPTGTYEQHF. CDR3 DNA: TGTGCCAGCAAGCCCACAGGGACCTACGAGCAGCACTTC.

This clonotype was seen at least ten times. V gene TRBV12-3 or TRBV12-4 combines with J gene TRBJ2-4, with D unresolved. The V and J ends lost 3 bases and 5 bases respectively, with 8 bases between them. This CDR3 comprises 13 residues. As DNA, the CDR3 is TGTGCCAGCAGTTTCGACCAGGAAAACATTCAGTACTTC. Its protein is CASSFDQENIQYF.

This clonotype appeared many times. CDR3 protein: CASSLPDSAEQYF. In DNA, the CDR3 is TGTGCCAGCAGCCTACCCGACAGTGCCGAGCAGTACTTC. The J gene is TRBJ2-7, the V gene TRBV5-4; TRBD1 might be the D (5 bases). The CDR3 consists of 13 residues. Trimming took off 4 bases at V and 6 bases at J, with 14 bases between the two ends. CDR1 and CDR2 from the germline V gene are SGHNT and YYREEE (reference sequence).

This clonotype was seen a handful of times. The chain couples TRBV24-1 to TRBJ2-5; TRBD1 is a possible D gene (6 bases). V gave up 2 bases and J gave up 1 base, with 10 bases separating them. The germline CDR1 and CDR2 sequences are KGHDR and SFDVKD. CDR3 size: 15 residues. The CDR3 region has the DNA TGTGCCACCAGTGATTCGTACAGGGCCCAAGAGACCCAGTACTTC. Its translation: CATSDSYRAQETQYF.

This clonotype was recorded at least ten times. The CDR3 sequence is CASRREMNTEAFF. DNA of the CDR3: TGCGCCAGCAGGCGCGAGATGAACACTGAAGCTTTCTTT. J is TRBJ1-1 and V is TRBV5-1; D not certain. The CDR3 covers 13 residues. The V end lost 5 bases, the J end lost 0 bases, and 8 bases lay between the germline ends. Germline V lookup: CDR1 SGHRS, CDR2 YFSETQ. Supplemented by reference TRBV5-1 and TRBJ1-1, the full variable domain reads KAGVTQTPRYLIKTRGQQVTLSCSPISGHRSVSWYQQTPGQGLQFLFEYFSETQRNKGNFPGRFSGRQFSNSRSEMNVSTLELGDSALYLCASRREMNTEAFFGQGTRLTVV.

Notes on this clonotype: The missing conserved phenylalanine or tryptophan at the end of this CDR3 makes a read error likely. The chain is built from TRBV27 and TRBJ2-7; 10 bases match TRBD2. This CDR3 region has 15 residues. CDR1 MNHEY and CDR2 SMNVEV come from the germline V gene (reference sequence). V was pared by 6 bases and J by 0 bases, with 5 bases of the junction left unmatched. CDR3 sequence reads: CASRPTSGASYEQYS. The CDR3 DNA reads TGTGCCAGCAGACCTACTAGCGGGGCCTCCTACGAGCAGTACTCC.

This clonotype was recorded many times. In nucleotides, the CDR3 is TGTGCCAGCAGCTCCATGCAGGGGGGAGAGACCCAGTACTTC. Translation gives CASSSMQGGETQYF. The J gene is TRBJ2-5, the V gene TRBV7-6; possible D gene TRBD1, 7 bases. V was trimmed by 4 bases and J by 4 bases, leaving 13 bases between them. The CDR3 is 14 residues long. Germline CDR1 is SGHVS and CDR2 is FNYEAQ.

This clonotype was recorded many times. The chain is built from TRBV27 and TRBJ1-5; 7 bases align to TRBD1. Unmatched junction bases numbered 5, after V lost 3 bases and J lost 6 bases. This CDR3 has 14 residues. CDR1 is MNHEY, CDR2 SMNVEV, per germline (reference sequence). The CDR3 region is CASSFGQGVQPQHF. The CDR3, as DNA: TGTGCCAGCAGTTTTGGGCAGGGGGTTCAGCCCCAGCATTTT.

This clonotype was seen ten or more times. This chain connects TRBV24-1 to TRBJ2-1, with 7 bases lining up with TRBD1. CDR1 is KGHDR, CDR2 SFDVKD, per germline. CDR3 length: 16 residues. The V gene end was trimmed by 5 bases and the J gene end by 0 bases; junction bases not matched to a gene: 6. The DNA for the CDR3 is TGTGCCACCAGTGTTAGCCGGGACAGCTCCTACAATGAGCAGTTCTTC. Encoded protein: CATSVSRDSSYNEQFF.

There are many counts of this clonotype. CDR3 in DNA: TGTGCCAGCAGTCCCCTACAGGGCTCAGGGATTCAGTACTTC. Its translation is CASSPLQGSGIQYF. This chain joins TRBV27 and TRBJ2-4; maybe TRBD1 (6 bases). CDR3 size: 14 residues. CDR1 is MNHEY and CDR2 is SMNVEV in the germline V gene (reference sequence). Trimming shortened V by 5 bases and J by 10 bases, and 18 bases separated the two germline ends.

In this sample, this clonotype turned up many times. The rearrangement links TRBV4-1 to TRBJ1-1; D is unclear. V dropped 1 base and J dropped 4 bases, with 10 bases sitting between them. Germline assignment: CDR1 MGHRA and CDR2 YSYEKL. This CDR3 contains 14 residues. CDR3 amino acids: CASSQGGPATEAFF. For the CDR3, the DNA is TGCGCCAGCAGCCAAGGTGGACCCGCCACTGAAGCTTTCTTT.

This clonotype was counted ten times or more. The gene calls are TRBV7-6 and TRBJ1-5; D gene unclear. CDR1 is SGHVS, CDR2 FNYEAQ, per germline. There are 15 residues in the CDR3. V gave up 1 base and J gave up 7 bases, with 14 bases separating them. The CDR3 is CASSLDLGFGQPQHF. The CDR3 DNA reads as TGTGCCAGCAGCTTAGACTTGGGGTTTGGGCAGCCCCAGCATTTT.

This clonotype has at least ten counts. V gene TRBV4-3 combines with J gene TRBJ2-7; D is unclear. From germline, CDR1 is LGHNA and CDR2 YSLEER. CDR3 size: 14 residues. Trimming left V 1 base short and J 2 bases short, with 9 bases between. CDR3 sequence (DNA): TGCGCCAGCAGCCAAGGCTTACGGGCCTACGAGCAGTACTTC. The encoded protein is CASSQGLRAYEQYF.